These 12 T cell receptor beta chains were sequenced from one sample in a study of cytomegalovirus exposure and HLA in healthy donors (dated by TCRdb to 2016 to 2017). Receptor libraries were prepared by the immunoSEQ multiplex PCR assay. The table was pulled from immuneACCESS by TCRdb, which kept in-frame rearrangements only. Such tables lose some clones; where checked, under half of the loss comes from unresolved V genes, and the rest has no known cause. Present in this sample are roughly 73,000 clones, about 94% of which were seen just once. The ten largest clones add up to less than 2% of the sample. The sequencing sample was made of PBMCs. The receptors come from a man in his late teens or twenties in good health and CMV-seropositive.

This clone turned up a few times. CDR3: CASSGGTGGEQYF. CDR3 DNA: TGCGCCAGCAGTGGGGGGACAGGAGGCGAGCAGTACTTC. This chain connects TRBV10-1 to TRBJ2-7, with 8 bases that match TRBD1. The CDR3 has 13 amino acids. The V and J ends lost 4 bases and 6 bases, in that order; junction bases with no gene match: 5. Germline loops: CDR1 WNHNN, CDR2 SYGVQD (reference sequence).

In its sample, this clone was seen once. V and J are TRBV6-1 and TRBJ1-1; D is possibly TRBD1 (6 bases). Germline CDR1 is MNHNS and CDR2 is SASEGT. The V and J ends lost 5 bases and 2 bases respectively, with 12 bases between them. The CDR3 spans 14 residues. The CDR3 nucleotides are TGTGCCAGCAGTTTACAGGGCCTCAACACTGAAGCTTTCTTT. Translated, it gives CASSLQGLNTEAFF.

The gene calls are TRBV28 and TRBJ2-7, with TRBD2 identical over 10 bases. Germline loops: CDR1 MDHEN, CDR2 SYDVKM. The CDR3 spans 15 residues. V gave up 5 bases and J gave up 1 base; unmatched junction bases: 5. The CDR3 nucleotides read TGTGCCAGCAGTCTTCCTAGCGGGAGTTCCTACGAGCAGTACTTC. This encodes CASSLPSGSSYEQYF.

This clone was seen once. The V call is TRBV2, the J call TRBJ2-5; maybe TRBD1 (5 bases). V lost 7 bases and J lost 2, with 14 bases in between. Looked up from germline, CDR1 is SNHLY and CDR2 is FYNNEI. The CDR3 contains 14 residues. This CDR3 reads CASTATEFQETQYF. CDR3 DNA sequence: TGTGCCAGCACGGCGACAGAATTTCAAGAGACCCAGTACTTC.

CDR3 in amino acids: CASSVAPRLGGGADTQYF. CDR3 bases: TGTGCCAGCAGCGTAGCCCCACGACTGGGGGGAGGCGCAGATACGCAGTATTTT. J is TRBJ2-3 and V is TRBV9; a weak D match, TRBD2 (6 bases). The CDR3 has 18 residues. V lost 0 bases and J lost 4, with 21 bases in between. Germline V CDR1 and CDR2: SGDLS, YYNGEE.

The V call is TRBV7-6, the J call TRBJ2-7, with 8 bases identical to TRBD2. In germline, CDR1 is SGHVS, CDR2 FNYEAQ. V trimming: 5 bases; J trimming: 2 bases; junction bases outside the gene matches: 2. This CDR3 region has 13 residues. CDR3 nucleotides: TGTGCCAGCAGCCCTAGCGGGCCCTACGAGCAGTACTTC. Translated, it gives CASSPSGPYEQYF.

This chain connects TRBV7-8 to TRBJ2-2; D possibly corresponds to TRBD1 (6 bases). Germline V gene data show CDR1 as SGHVS and CDR2 as FQNEAQ. This CDR3 has 15 residues. V shed 3 bases and J shed 5 bases, with 13 bases lying between them. CDR3 sequence: CASSLGPQGTGELFF. CDR3 nucleotides: TGTGCCAGCAGCTTGGGGCCCCAGGGGACCGGGGAGCTGTTTTTT.

The V and J genes are TRBV28 and TRBJ1-4; 7 nucleotides align to TRBD1. CDR1 MDHEN and CDR2 SYDVKM come from the germline V gene. Trimming took 6 bases from V and 11 from J; bases not matched to a gene: 9. The CDR3 is 13 amino acids. Written as DNA, the CDR3 is TGTGCCAGCAGAATACTGGGGACAGCCAAACTGTTTTTT. It is translated as CASRILGTAKLFF.

The J gene is TRBJ2-1, the V gene TRBV5-4; perhaps TRBD1 as D (5 bases). V was shortened by 4 bases and J by 0 bases, with 11 bases between the two germline ends. Germline assignment: CDR1 SGHNT and CDR2 YYREEE (reference sequence). The CDR3 length is 15 residues. The CDR3 here is CASSLDSSSYNEQFF. The CDR3 coding sequence is TGTGCCAGCAGCCTCGACAGTAGCTCCTACAATGAGCAGTTCTTC.

CDR3 sequence reads: CASSPAAGNHEKLFF. The CDR3 DNA sequence: TGTGCCAGCAGCCCCGCGGCAGGGAATCATGAAAAACTGTTTTTT. The gene calls are TRBV7-9 and TRBJ1-4, with D possibly being TRBD1 (5 bases). This CDR3 comprises 15 residues. V was pared by 5 bases and J by 6 bases, with 16 bases between. Germline V gene data show CDR1 as SEHNR and CDR2 as FQNEAQ (reference sequence).

This clone occurred once. V gene TRBV19 combines with J gene TRBJ1-1; D not resolved. Between the trimmed V and J ends, which lost 4 bases and 5 bases, there was a span of 11 bases. This CDR3 spans 13 amino acids. Germline CDR1 and CDR2: LNHDA and SQIVND (reference sequence). This chain's CDR3 is CASSTRGGTEAFF. The DNA for the CDR3 is TGTGCCAGTAGTACCCGGGGAGGGACTGAAGCTTTCTTT. Looking up the rest from reference TRBV19 and TRBJ1-1 gives the full variable domain: DGGITQSPKYLFRKEGQNVTLSCEQNLNHDAMYWYRQDPGQGLRLIYYSQIVNDFQKGDIAEGYSVSREKKESFPLTVTSAQKNPTAFYLCASSTRGGTEAFFGQGTRLTVV.

This clone was seen once. The chain carries TRBV13 and TRBJ2-7, with D maybe TRBD1 (5 bases). The germline gives CDR1 PRHDT, CDR2 FYEKMQ (reference sequence). V lost 0 bases and J lost 6, with 30 bases in between. The CDR3 totals 20 residues. The CDR3 nucleotides read TGTGCCAGCAGCTTAGGATCCAGGAAGATGGGGCTAGGTTCCTTTCCCGAGCAGTACTTC. Translating gives CASSLGSRKMGLGSFPEQYF. Using reference TRBV13 and TRBJ2-7 for the parts outside the CDR3, the full variable domain is AAGVIQSPRHLIKEKRETATLKCYPIPRHDTVYWYQQGPGQDPQFLISFYEKMQSDKGSIPDRFSAQQFSDYHSELNMSSLELGDSALYFCASSLGSRKMGLGSFPEQYFGPGTRLTVT.